This T cell receptor beta chain was profiled in a study of vaccination effects on CD4 cells after COVID-19 (dated by TCRdb to between 2021 and 2023). Regarding the complete study: Each participant got two doses of an mRNA SARS-CoV-2 vaccine, either BNT162b2 or mRNA-1273. In the study, cultures from other donors were sequenced using the Oncomine TCR Beta short-read assay on an Illumina iSeq 100. SARS-CoV-2 spike-specific CD4+ TCR repertoires were compared before and after mRNA vaccination in COVID-19 convalescent patients and in infection-naive vaccine recipients. Altogether, around eleven COVID-19 convalescent patients and 4 SARS-CoV-2-naive healthy vaccine recipients made up the full study.

The ViraFEST assay stimulated PBMC with viral peptide pools and then used TCR sequencing to identify antigen-specific CD4+ T cell clonotypes by expansion. After less than eleven days of culture, CD4+ T cells were isolated with the EasySep CD4+ T cell isolation kit. The absence of prior SARS-CoV-2 infection in healthy vaccine recipients was confirmed by negative nucleocapsid antibodies before and after vaccination. Roughly 1.9 million PBMC per well were cultured with about 9 ug/ml peptides in IMDM containing about 5% human AB serum, around 9.7 IU/ml IL-2 and gentamicin. Half of the culture medium was replaced with fresh IL-2-containing medium on days 3 and 7. Unless noted otherwise, every peptide stimulation condition was cultured in triplicate wells. Using Ficoll-Paque Plus gradient centrifugation, PBMC were separated from whole blood and then either used fresh or cryopreserved at -140C. The overlapping peptide pools covered the spike proteins of SARS-CoV-2 as well as those of the common cold coronaviruses HCoV-NL63, HCoV-OC43 and HCoV-229E. The QIAamp micro DNA kit was used to extract genomic DNA from the cultured CD4+ T cells.

The paper's findings and limits, for the study overall: Only a small number of convalescent patients were included, and no early post-infection timepoints were available, which limited the study. At late post-vaccination timepoints, both infection-induced and vaccine-induced clones showed marked clonal contraction, consistent with waning T cell responses. Among healthy vaccine recipients, nearly all vaccine-induced clones were SARS-CoV-2 mono-reactive, and just 1 of 255 was cross-reactive with common cold coronaviruses.

Libraries were built with the immunoSEQ multiplex PCR assay. DNA from the cultured, isolated CD4+ T cells was subjected to TCR beta CDR3 sequencing. The study's own analysis went as follows. The analysis removed non-productive TCR sequences, trimmed reads to the CDR3 region, and retained only CDR3s that were 7 or more amino acids long. The MANAFEST web app was used to identify antigen-specific clonotypes by comparing expansion in peptide wells with expansion in reference cultures. To count as positive, a clone had to show expansion at FDR<0.05 compared with the reference and with all other wells, an odds ratio above 5, and a frequency above 0.1% in two replicate wells. Cross-reactive clonotypes were defined as significantly expanded in SARS-CoV-2 spike wells and in at least one common cold coronavirus spike condition. Using the stringdist R package, CDR3 similarity was measured by Levenshtein distance, and unrooted trees were constructed with ape in R 3.6.1. Entries here come from immuneACCESS through TCRdb and include only in-frame sequences with V and J called. Some clones fail to appear in such tables; in the studies checked, an unresolved V gene covers under half of the shortfall, and the cause of the remainder is unknown. V and J calls plus clone size are reproduced from that table; the DNA served to infer D and trimming. A total of tens of thousands of clones appear in this sample, 75% to 85% of them only once. The ten largest clones capture about 32% of the sample.

The CDR3 sequence holds 18 residues, the cysteine and phenylalanine included. The read is trimmed to its CDR3 DNA, 54 bases read in frame from base 1. Looking up the germline V gene (reference sequence) yields CDR1 SEHNR and CDR2 FQNEAQ. Trimming removed 1 base from V and 0 bases from J, leaving 13 bases between the germline ends. Regarding this clone: Its recognized antigen is unknown. There are no base qualities to consult, and no much larger clone falls within one base.

This clonotype was obtained from a human donor who received a COVID-19 vaccine. The chain is made from TRBV7-9 and TRBJ1-6; the D gene identity is not certain. The starting material was CD4+ T cells from PBMCs cultured with SARS-CoV-2 spike peptides, obtained before COVID-19 vaccination. The cell subset or site tag for this specimen amounts to: SARS-CoV-2 spike overlapping peptide pool stimulation. CDR3 loop: CASSLGTGRGSYNSPLHF. Read as DNA, the sequence is TGTGCCAGCAGCTTAGGGACTGGGAGAGGCTCCTATAATTCACCCCTCCACTTT.